This is a list of T cell receptor beta chains from one sample in a study of cytomegalovirus exposure and HLA in healthy donors. The protocol was immunoSEQ multiplex PCR, while the TCRdb copy is restricted to in-frame clones and leaves out a portion. This table has fewer than 250,000 clones, 83% appearing once. Material for sequencing was PBMCs. The receptors were gathered from a girl aged 10-17 years in good health and CMV-seronegative. The CDR3 runs from the conserved cysteine through the conserved F or W. The D gene is left open where the match is weak. Clone size is stated in some rows and not others, as once, few, many or a class when expanded.

clone_size: few
d_call: TRBD2
j_call: TRBJ2-7
v_call: TRBV5-4
cdr3_nt: TGTGCCAGCAGCCCTACTAGCGGGGGTTACGAGCAGTACTTC
cdr3_aa: CASSPTSGGYEQYF

clone_size: NA
d_call: NA
j_call: TRBJ2-3
v_call: TRBV11-2
cdr3_nt: TGTGCCAGCAGCTTAAGTTTCGGGGTAACGGGTGCAGATACGCAGTATTTT
cdr3_aa: CASSLSFGVTGADTQYF

clone_size: NA
d_call: NA
j_call: TRBJ2-7
v_call: TRBV11-2
cdr3_nt: TGTGCCAGCAGCTCGCGAGCATCCGGGGCCTACGAGCAGTACTTC
cdr3_aa: CASSSRASGAYEQYF

clone_size: NA
d_call: TRBD2
j_call: TRBJ2-1
v_call: TRBV19
cdr3_nt: TGTGCCAGTAGCAATCCTAGGGGAGCGGGAGAGTTGAATGAGCAGTTCTTC
cdr3_aa: CASSNPRGAGELNEQFF

clone_size: NA
d_call: TRBD1
j_call: TRBJ1-2
v_call: TRBV5-4
cdr3_nt: TGTGCCAGCAGCCCAAAGACAGGGCCCTATGGCTACACCTTC
cdr3_aa: CASSPKTGPYGYTF

clone_size: NA
d_call: NA
j_call: TRBJ1-5
v_call: TRBV28
cdr3_nt: TGTGCCAGCACTTGGACAGCGAGCAATCAGCCCCAGCATTTT
cdr3_aa: CASTWTASNQPQHF

clone_size: once
d_call: TRBD2
j_call: TRBJ2-7
v_call: TRBV6-1
cdr3_nt: TGTGCCAGCAGTGATAGGTTAGGCGGGAGATTTTCCTACGAGCAGTACTTC
cdr3_aa: CASSDRLGGRFSYEQYF

clone_size: NA
d_call: TRBD2
j_call: TRBJ2-1
v_call: TRBV30
cdr3_nt: TGTGCCTGGAGAAGACTAGCGGGAAGGAATGAGCAGTTCTTC
cdr3_aa: CAWRRLAGRNEQFF

clone_size: NA
d_call: NA
j_call: TRBJ1-1
v_call: TRBV30
cdr3_nt: TGTGCCTGGGAAACAGGGACCGCCAACACTGAAGCTTTCTTT
cdr3_aa: CAWETGTANTEAFF

clone_size: once
d_call: NA
j_call: TRBJ1-2
v_call: TRBV9
cdr3_nt: TGTGCCAGCAGCGTAGATCTCAAGTCCCAGGGCTTGGAAGACGGCTACACCTTC
cdr3_aa: CASSVDLKSQGLEDGYTF

clone_size: NA
d_call: TRBD2
j_call: TRBJ2-5
v_call: TRBV27
cdr3_nt: TGTGCCAGCAGTTTATTACCCCAGCGGGGGGGCCTAGAGACCCAGTACTTC
cdr3_aa: CASSLLPQRGGLETQYF

clone_size: once
d_call: TRBD1
j_call: TRBJ1-6
v_call: TRBV2
cdr3_nt: TGTGCCAGCAGGGGAGAGGGACAGGGGGCTAACGTCTATAATTCACCCCTCCACTTT
cdr3_aa: CASRGEGQGANVYNSPLHF

clone_size: NA
d_call: NA
j_call: TRBJ1-3
v_call: TRBV7-2
cdr3_nt: TGTGCCAGCAGCTCCCAGGACTCTGGAAACACCATATATTTT
cdr3_aa: CASSSQDSGNTIYF

clone_size: NA
d_call: NA
j_call: TRBJ2-3
v_call: TRBV4-1
cdr3_nt: TGCGCCAGCAGCCAGATACCACGGGAGCGCCGGAGCACAGATACGCAGTATTTT
cdr3_aa: CASSQIPRERRSTDTQYF

clone_size: NA
d_call: NA
j_call: TRBJ1-2
v_call: TRBV7-9
cdr3_nt: TGTGCCAGCAGCTTACTCACAGAGAACTATGGCTACACCTTC
cdr3_aa: CASSLLTENYGYTF

clone_size: NA
d_call: TRBD1
j_call: TRBJ1-2
v_call: TRBV5-4
cdr3_nt: TGTGCCAGCAGCTTAACCGGGTTGACAGGGAACTATGGCTACACCTTC
cdr3_aa: CASSLTGLTGNYGYTF

clone_size: few
d_call: TRBD2
j_call: TRBJ2-1
v_call: TRBV5-4
cdr3_nt: TGTGCCAGCAGTTCTGGACTAGCGGGCAATGAGCAGTTCTTC
cdr3_aa: CASSSGLAGNEQFF

clone_size: NA
d_call: TRBD1
j_call: TRBJ2-2
v_call: TRBV7-9
cdr3_nt: TGTGCCAGCAGCTTATCAGGGGGCAACACCGGGGAGCTGTTTTTT
cdr3_aa: CASSLSGGNTGELFF

clone_size: NA
d_call: NA
j_call: TRBJ1-2
v_call: TRBV18
cdr3_nt: TGTGCCAGCTCACCTGATAGGGGCAGCTATGGCTACACCTTC
cdr3_aa: CASSPDRGSYGYTF

clone_size: few
d_call: NA
j_call: TRBJ1-1
v_call: TRBV7-6
cdr3_nt: TGTGCCAGCAGCGCAGGGACTGGGAACACTGAAGCTTTCTTT
cdr3_aa: CASSAGTGNTEAFF

clone_size: NA
d_call: TRBD1
j_call: TRBJ2-4
v_call: TRBV7-8
cdr3_nt: TGTGCCAGCAGCTTAGGCTATGAACAGGGGTCCCTGAGCAAAAACATTCAGTACTTC
cdr3_aa: CASSLGYEQGSLSKNIQYF

clone_size: NA
d_call: NA
j_call: TRBJ2-5
v_call: TRBV18
cdr3_nt: TGTGCCAGCTCACCACGCCCTAGGCTAGGAGAAGAGACCCAGTACTTC
cdr3_aa: CASSPRPRLGEETQYF

clone_size: NA
d_call: NA
j_call: TRBJ1-2
v_call: TRBV30
cdr3_nt: TGTGCCTGGAGAATGACGGCGGGCTATGGCTACACCTTC
cdr3_aa: CAWRMTAGYGYTF

clone_size: NA
d_call: TRBD1
j_call: TRBJ1-4
v_call: TRBV5-3
cdr3_nt: TGTGCCAGAAGCTTGGGGGACAGGGGGGCAACTAATGAAAAACTGTTTTTT
cdr3_aa: CARSLGDRGATNEKLFF

clone_size: NA
d_call: NA
j_call: TRBJ2-5
v_call: TRBV5-4
cdr3_nt: TGTGCCAGCAGCTTGGGAGCTAGCTTGGAGACCCAGTACTTC
cdr3_aa: CASSLGASLETQYF

clone_size: NA
d_call: TRBD1
j_call: TRBJ1-2
v_call: TRBV7-3
cdr3_nt: TGTGCCAGCAGCTCACGCGGGGGGTACAGGGGAGGATTTGGTGGCTACACCTTC
cdr3_aa: CASSSRGGYRGGFGGYTF

clone_size: NA
d_call: TRBD1
j_call: TRBJ1-1
v_call: TRBV28
cdr3_nt: TGTGCCAGCAGTTTAGCCCGACAGGGGGCGAACACTGAAGCTTTCTTT
cdr3_aa: CASSLARQGANTEAFF

clone_size: NA
d_call: TRBD2
j_call: TRBJ2-7
v_call: TRBV7-8
cdr3_nt: TGTGCCAGCAGCTTAGAGACTAGCAGCGGGAGGATCTCCTACGAGCAGTACTTC
cdr3_aa: CASSLETSSGRISYEQYF

clone_size: NA
d_call: TRBD2
j_call: TRBJ2-3
v_call: TRBV5-1
cdr3_nt: TGCGCCAGCAGCTCCGGGACTAGATCGCCCACAGATACGCAGTATTTT
cdr3_aa: CASSSGTRSPTDTQYF

clone_size: NA
d_call: NA
j_call: TRBJ2-5
v_call: TRBV7-2
cdr3_nt: TGTGCCAGCAGCTTAGCGTCCGCAGAAAAAGAGACCCAGTACTTC
cdr3_aa: CASSLASAEKETQYF

clone_size: once
d_call: NA
j_call: TRBJ2-2
v_call: TRBV30
cdr3_nt: TGTGCCTGGGGGCAAACCGGGGAGCTGTTTTTT
cdr3_aa: CAWGQTGELFF

clone_size: NA
d_call: TRBD1
j_call: TRBJ1-2
v_call: TRBV28
cdr3_nt: TGTGCCAGCAGTTTTCCACAGGGGGCGGGTAACTATGGCTACACCTTC
cdr3_aa: CASSFPQGAGNYGYTF

clone_size: once
d_call: TRBD1
j_call: TRBJ1-2
v_call: TRBV18
cdr3_nt: TGTGCCAGCTCACCACAGGGCAGGGGGCATCACTATGGCTACACCTTC
cdr3_aa: CASSPQGRGHHYGYTF

clone_size: NA
d_call: NA
j_call: TRBJ1-2
v_call: TRBV6-1
cdr3_nt: TGTGCCAGCAGTGAACCAGACAGGCCGGCGGGCTACACCTTC
cdr3_aa: CASSEPDRPAGYTF

clone_size: NA
d_call: TRBD2
j_call: TRBJ2-7
v_call: TRBV11-1
cdr3_nt: TGTGCCAGCAGCCGCGGAGGGACTAACTACGAGCAGTACTTC
cdr3_aa: CASSRGGTNYEQYF

clone_size: NA
d_call: TRBD1
j_call: TRBJ1-2
v_call: TRBV4-3
cdr3_nt: TGCGCCAGCAGCCAAGGTATCAGGGGGCTTTATGGCTACACCTTC
cdr3_aa: CASSQGIRGLYGYTF

clone_size: once
d_call: TRBD1
j_call: TRBJ1-4
v_call: TRBV7-9
cdr3_nt: TGTGCCAGCAGCCTTGGGGACAGGGAGAATGAAAAACTGTTTTTT
cdr3_aa: CASSLGDRENEKLFF

clone_size: NA
d_call: NA
j_call: TRBJ2-7
v_call: TRBV5-1
cdr3_nt: TGCGCCAGCAGCTTGGATCCAGGGGTCTACGAGCAGTACTTC
cdr3_aa: CASSLDPGVYEQYF

clone_size: NA
d_call: NA
j_call: TRBJ1-1
v_call: TRBV6-6
cdr3_nt: TGTGCCAGCAGTTTCTGGGGCGAGAGCACTGAAGCTTTCTTT
cdr3_aa: CASSFWGESTEAFF